This T cell receptor beta chain was recorded in a study of T-cell memory formation after mild COVID-19. On the study more broadly: TCR clusters were largely donor specific. Study-level results: Chiefly within CM and EM were the contracting CD4+ clones; CD8+ ones were within EMRA.

One entry per CDR3 protein results from TCRdb running MiXCR on the 5' RACE reads. Among roughly 480,000 distinct CDR3 sequences listed, approximately 23% were seen once. Points on this clonotype: Antigen: not known.

Per germline, CDR1 MNHEY and CDR2 SMNVEV (reference sequence). The CDR3 extends over 13 amino acids. V lost 6 bases and J lost 8; bases outside the gene matches: 6. The J gene is TRBJ2-1, the V gene TRBV27, with 8 bases lining up with TRBD2. This TCR derives from an adult woman who had mild COVID-19 (a few samples of this study predate the infection). Cell type and time point are not known. The sample comprised PBMCs or a T cell subset sorted from them (not recorded which). The CDR3 DNA follows: TGTGCCAGCAGATTTAACGGGAGGGATGAGCAGTTCTTC. Translation gives CASRFNGRDEQFF.